These 14 T cell receptor beta chains were all obtained from the same sample, sequenced in a study of T-cell reconstitution after alpha-beta-depleted transplantation in children. For TCRbeta, the library was prepared with unique molecular identifiers. Each CDR3 protein gets one entry after TCRdb re-called the PCR reads with MiXCR. The table shows around 600,000 distinct CDR3 sequences, with around a sixth occurring only once. This specimen consisted of PBMCs from the stem cell graft donor, obtained from the stem cell graft. These receptors originate from a human donor who donated a stem cell graft to a child with acute myeloid leukemia.

The chain recombines TRBV12-3 or TRBV12-4 with TRBJ1-5; D possibly corresponds to TRBD1 (5 bases). Trimming left V 5 bases short and J 1 base short, with 15 bases between. The CDR3 covers 16 residues. The chain's CDR3 is CASSPSPRQSNQPQHF. In DNA, the CDR3 is TGTGCCAGCAGTCCCTCCCCCAGACAGAGCAATCAGCCCCAGCATTTT.

This clonotype was seen a few times. This sequence joins TRBV12-3 or TRBV12-4 and TRBJ1-5; D call uncertain. The CDR3 spans 14 residues. V shed 3 bases and J shed 0 bases, with 6 bases lying between them. CDR3 sequence reads: CASSFMDSNQPQHF. The DNA for the CDR3 is TGTGCCAGCAGTTTCATGGATAGCAATCAGCCCCAGCATTTT.

This clonotype was picked up a small number of times. The chain carries TRBV9 and TRBJ2-1, with 9 positions matching TRBD1. Germline-derived CDR1 and CDR2 are SGDLS and YYNGEE. The CDR3 has 15 residues. Germline trimming cut 5 bases from V and 6 bases from J; bases unmatched to any gene: 9. The CDR3 DNA is TGTGCCAGCAGTCCTACAGGGGGCAGGTTCAATGAGCAGTTCTTC. It is translated as CASSPTGGRFNEQFF.

This clonotype was counted many times. This chain joins TRBV5-1 and TRBJ2-7; no clear D. This CDR3 contains 14 residues. Germline V gene data show CDR1 as SGHRS and CDR2 as YFSETQ. V was cut by 4 bases and J by 5 bases, with 16 bases left in between. The CDR3 reads CASSPARTADEQYF. The CDR3 nucleotides are TGCGCCAGCAGCCCAGCTCGGACGGCCGACGAGCAGTACTTC.

The rearrangement joins TRBV6-1 to TRBJ2-1, with TRBD2 identical over 13 bases. Per the germline V gene, CDR1 is MNHNS and CDR2 is SASEGT. The CDR3 spans 15 residues. Unmatched junction bases numbered 4, after V lost 6 bases and J lost 5 bases. DNA of the CDR3: TGTGCCAGCAGACCCGGGACTAGCGGGAACAATGAGCAGTTCTTC. Translating it yields CASRPGTSGNNEQFF.

This clonotype was seen ten or more times. The V call is TRBV6-1, the J call TRBJ1-6; possible D gene TRBD1, 5 bases. Between the trimmed V and J ends, which lost 5 bases and 5 bases, there was a span of 10 bases. This CDR3 comprises 14 residues. Germline CDR1 reads MNHNS; CDR2 reads SASEGT. Written as DNA, the CDR3 is TGTGCCAGCAGTCCTATGGGGGATAATTCACCCCTCCACTTT. Its translation is CASSPMGDNSPLHF.

This clonotype was recorded a few times. The chain carries TRBV20-1 and TRBJ1-4; unclear D gene. Germline CDR1 reads DFQATT; CDR2 reads SNEGSKA (reference sequence). The CDR3 covers 12 residues. V shed 5 bases and J shed 8 bases, with 12 bases lying between them. CDR3 bases: TGCAGTGCTCAGAACACGGGGGAAAAACTGTTTTTT. This codes for CSAQNTGEKLFF.

Many counts were recorded for this clonotype. The chain uses TRBV20-1 and TRBJ1-2; D gene ambiguous. The CDR3 has 13 residues. Germline lookup yields CDR1 DFQATT and CDR2 SNEGSKA (reference sequence). V lost 3 bases to trimming and J lost 4 bases, with 12 bases between them. Written as DNA, the CDR3 is TGCAGTGCTAGTGTTGTAACAGCCTATGGCTACACCTTC. This codes for CSASVVTAYGYTF.

Ten or more counts support this clonotype. This rearrangement joins TRBV7-2 to TRBJ1-2; D is possibly TRBD1 (6 bases). Germline CDR1 is SGHTA and CDR2 is FQGNSA. The CDR3 runs 15 residues. Between the trimmed V and J ends, which lost 5 bases and 0 bases, there was a span of 13 bases. The CDR3 protein is CASSRAQGANYGYTF. CDR3 bases: TGTGCCAGCAGCCGGGCACAGGGAGCTAACTATGGCTACACCTTC.

In this sample, this clonotype turned up many times. The chain couples TRBV7-9 to TRBJ1-2, with D possibly matching TRBD1 (6 bases). This CDR3 is built from 15 residues. V shed 0 bases and J shed 6 bases, with 14 bases lying between them. Germline V lookup: CDR1 SEHNR, CDR2 FQNEAQ (reference sequence). The CDR3, as DNA: TGTGCCAGCAGCTTAGCTGGGGGGCTTGGAGATGGCTACACCTTC. This encodes CASSLAGGLGDGYTF.

This clonotype showed up just a few times. This rearrangement joins TRBV4-3 to TRBJ2-7; 7 bases fit TRBD1. Germline values: CDR1 LGHNA, CDR2 YSLEER. This CDR3 spans 16 amino acids. V shed 0 bases, J shed 2 bases, and the junction held 7 bases outside the gene matches. CDR3: CASSQDLTGYPYEQYF. CDR3 sequence (DNA): TGCGCCAGCAGCCAAGATCTGACAGGGTATCCCTACGAGCAGTACTTC.

This clonotype showed up many times. The V call is TRBV20-1, the J call TRBJ2-1, with D perhaps TRBD2 (6 bases). Trimming took 1 base from V and 2 from J, leaving 12 bases between them. The CDR3 contains 15 residues. Germline CDR1 reads DFQATT; CDR2 reads SNEGSKA (reference sequence). The CDR3 region has the DNA TGCAGTGCTAGAGCCTTAGCGGATGCCTACAATGAGCAGTTCTTC. Residues: CSARALADAYNEQFF.

V and J are TRBV7-2 and TRBJ2-1, with D tentatively TRBD2 (5 bases). There are 16 residues in the CDR3. The V end was cut by 5 bases, the J end by 0 bases, with 14 bases between. From germline, CDR1 is SGHTA and CDR2 FQGNSA. The DNA for the CDR3 is TGTGCCAGCAGCCGTCGCGTTGGGAGCTCCTACAATGAGCAGTTCTTC. It is translated as CASSRRVGSSYNEQFF.

There are many counts of this clonotype. This chain uses TRBV20-1 with TRBJ1-4; a weak D match, TRBD1 (6 bases). This CDR3 spans 12 amino acids. With 3 bases removed from V and 11 bases from J, the gap between germline ends came to 13 bases. Germline V gives CDR1 DFQATT, CDR2 SNEGSKA (reference sequence). DNA of the CDR3: TGCAGTGCTAGTAACAGGGAAGGGAAACTGTTTTTT. Translated: CSASNREGKLFF.